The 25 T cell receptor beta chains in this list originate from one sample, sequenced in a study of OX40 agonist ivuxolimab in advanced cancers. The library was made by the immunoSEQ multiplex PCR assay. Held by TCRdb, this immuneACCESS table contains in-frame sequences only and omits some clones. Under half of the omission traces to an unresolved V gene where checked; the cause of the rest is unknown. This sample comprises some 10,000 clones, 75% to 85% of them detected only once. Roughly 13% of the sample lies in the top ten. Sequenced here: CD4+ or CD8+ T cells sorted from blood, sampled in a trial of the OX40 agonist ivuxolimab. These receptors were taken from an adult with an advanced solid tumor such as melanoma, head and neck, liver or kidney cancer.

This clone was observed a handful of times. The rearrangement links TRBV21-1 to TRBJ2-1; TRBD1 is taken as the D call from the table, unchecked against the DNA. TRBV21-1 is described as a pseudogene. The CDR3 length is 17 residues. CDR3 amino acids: CASSKNEFRYEKNEQFF. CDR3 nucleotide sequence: TGTGCCAGCAGCAAAAATGAGTTCAGGTACGAAAAAAATGAGCAGTTCTTC.

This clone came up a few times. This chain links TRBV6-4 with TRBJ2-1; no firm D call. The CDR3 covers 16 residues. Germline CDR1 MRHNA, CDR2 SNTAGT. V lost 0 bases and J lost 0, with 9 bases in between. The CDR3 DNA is TGTGCCAGCAGTGACTCGAAGCGAAGCTCCTACAATGAGCAGTTCTTC. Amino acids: CASSDSKRSSYNEQFF.

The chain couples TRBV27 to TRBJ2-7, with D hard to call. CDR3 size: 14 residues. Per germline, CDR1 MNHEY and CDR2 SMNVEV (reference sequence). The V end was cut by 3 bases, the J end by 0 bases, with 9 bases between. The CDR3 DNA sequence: TGTGCCAGCAGTTTGAGCCGGTTCTCCTACGAGCAGTACTTC. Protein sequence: CASSLSRFSYEQYF.

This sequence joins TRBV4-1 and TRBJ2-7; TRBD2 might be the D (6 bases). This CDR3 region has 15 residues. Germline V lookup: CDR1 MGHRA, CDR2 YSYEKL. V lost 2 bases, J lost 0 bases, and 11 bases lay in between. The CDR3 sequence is CASSQTAGGSYEQYF. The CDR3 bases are TGCGCCAGCAGCCAAACAGCGGGCGGCTCCTACGAGCAGTACTTC.

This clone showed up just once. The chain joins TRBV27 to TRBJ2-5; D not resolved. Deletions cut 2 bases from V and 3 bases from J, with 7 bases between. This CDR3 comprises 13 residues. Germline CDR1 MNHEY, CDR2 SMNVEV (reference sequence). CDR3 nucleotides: TGTGCCAGCAGTTTAGGTGGGAAAGAGACCCAGTACTTC. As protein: CASSLGGKETQYF.

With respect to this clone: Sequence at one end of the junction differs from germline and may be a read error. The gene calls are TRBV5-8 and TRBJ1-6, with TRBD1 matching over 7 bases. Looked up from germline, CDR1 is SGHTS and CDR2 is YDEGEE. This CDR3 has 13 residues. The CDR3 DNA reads TGTGCCAGCAGCTTGTATAGTGCGGACAGGTCTTTCTTT. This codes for CASSLYSADRSFF.

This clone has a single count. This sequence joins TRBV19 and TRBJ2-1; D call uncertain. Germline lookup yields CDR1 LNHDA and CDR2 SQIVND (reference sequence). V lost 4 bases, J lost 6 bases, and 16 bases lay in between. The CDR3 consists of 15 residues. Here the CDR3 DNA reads TGTGCCAGTAGTAAGGGATCAAGTGGCGTCAATGAGCAGTTCTTC. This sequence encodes CASSKGSSGVNEQFF.

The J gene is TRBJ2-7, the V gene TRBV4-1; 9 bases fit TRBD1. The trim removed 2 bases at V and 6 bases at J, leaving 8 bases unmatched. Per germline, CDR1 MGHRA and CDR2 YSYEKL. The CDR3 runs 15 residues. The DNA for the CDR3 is TGCGCCAGCAGCCAATACACCGGGACAGGGCCCGAGCAGTACTTC. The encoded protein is CASSQYTGTGPEQYF.

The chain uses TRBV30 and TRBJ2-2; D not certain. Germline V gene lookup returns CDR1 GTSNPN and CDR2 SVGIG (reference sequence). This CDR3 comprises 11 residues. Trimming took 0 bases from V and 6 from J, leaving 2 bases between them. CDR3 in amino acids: CAWSVAGELFF. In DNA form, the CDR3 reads TGTGCCTGGAGTGTAGCCGGGGAGCTGTTTTTT.

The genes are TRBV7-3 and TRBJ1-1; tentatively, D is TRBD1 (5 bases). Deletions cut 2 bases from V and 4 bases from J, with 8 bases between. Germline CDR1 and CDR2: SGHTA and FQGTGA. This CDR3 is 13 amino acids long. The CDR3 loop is CASSLGGITEAFF. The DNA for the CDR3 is TGTGCCAGCAGCTTAGGGGGGATCACTGAAGCTTTCTTT. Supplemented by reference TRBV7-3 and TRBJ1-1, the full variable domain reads GAGVSQTPSNKVTEKGKYVELRCDPISGHTALYWYRQSLGQGPEFLIYFQGTGAADDSGLPNDRFFAVRPEGSVSTLKIQRTERGDSAVYLCASSLGGITEAFFGQGTRLTVV.

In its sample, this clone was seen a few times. The CDR3 DNA reads as TGTGCCAGCAGCCCACGACAGGGATTGAACACTGAAGCTTTCTTT. The encoded protein is CASSPRQGLNTEAFF. This sequence joins TRBV11-2 and TRBJ1-1; 7 positions match TRBD1. The ends lost 5 bases at V and 0 bases at J; junction bases unmatched: 6. Germline V gene data show CDR1 as SGHAT and CDR2 as FQNNGV. This CDR3 is built from 15 residues.

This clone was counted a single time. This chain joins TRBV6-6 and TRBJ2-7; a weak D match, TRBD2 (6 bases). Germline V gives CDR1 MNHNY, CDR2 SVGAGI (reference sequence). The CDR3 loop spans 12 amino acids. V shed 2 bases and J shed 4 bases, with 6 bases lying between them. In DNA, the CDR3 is TGTGCCAGCAGTTACGCGGGGTACGAGCAGTACTTC. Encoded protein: CASSYAGYEQYF.

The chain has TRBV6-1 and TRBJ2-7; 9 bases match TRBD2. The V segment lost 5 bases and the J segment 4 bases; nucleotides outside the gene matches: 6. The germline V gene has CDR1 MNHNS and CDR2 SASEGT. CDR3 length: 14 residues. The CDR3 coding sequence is TGTGCCAGCAGTTATAGCGGGAGCGGTTACGAGCAGTACTTC. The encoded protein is CASSYSGSGYEQYF.

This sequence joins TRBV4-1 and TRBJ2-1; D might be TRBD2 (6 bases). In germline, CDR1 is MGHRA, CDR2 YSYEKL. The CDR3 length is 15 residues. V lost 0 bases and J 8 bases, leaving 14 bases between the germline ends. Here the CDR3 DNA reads TGCGCCAGCAGCCAAGATATGGGGGGATTTGATGAGCAGTTCTTC. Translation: CASSQDMGGFDEQFF.

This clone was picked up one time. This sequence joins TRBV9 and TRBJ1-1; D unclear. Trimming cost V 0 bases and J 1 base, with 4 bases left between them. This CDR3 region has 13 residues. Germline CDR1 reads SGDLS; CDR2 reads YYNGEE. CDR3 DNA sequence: TGTGCCAGCAGCGTAGCTTCGAACACTGAAGCTTTCTTT. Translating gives CASSVASNTEAFF.

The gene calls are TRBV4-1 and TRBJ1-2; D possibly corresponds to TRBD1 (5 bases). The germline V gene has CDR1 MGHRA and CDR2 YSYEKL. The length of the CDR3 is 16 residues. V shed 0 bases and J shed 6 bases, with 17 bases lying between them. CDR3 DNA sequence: TGCGCCAGCAGCCAAGATATGGCAGGGCTCTTGCATGGCTACACCTTC. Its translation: CASSQDMAGLLHGYTF.

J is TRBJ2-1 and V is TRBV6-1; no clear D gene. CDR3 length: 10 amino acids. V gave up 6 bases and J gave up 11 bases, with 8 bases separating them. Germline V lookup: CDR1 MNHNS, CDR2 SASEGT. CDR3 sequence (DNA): TGTGCCAGCAGCGATTATAAGCAGTTCTTC. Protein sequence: CASSDYKQFF.

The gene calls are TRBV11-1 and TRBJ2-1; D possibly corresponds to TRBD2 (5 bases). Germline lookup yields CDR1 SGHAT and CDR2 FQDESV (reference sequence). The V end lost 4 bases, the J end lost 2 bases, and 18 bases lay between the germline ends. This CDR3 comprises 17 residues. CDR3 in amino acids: CASSWQGLEFAYNEQFF. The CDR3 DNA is TGTGCCAGCAGCTGGCAAGGACTGGAGTTCGCCTACAATGAGCAGTTCTTC.

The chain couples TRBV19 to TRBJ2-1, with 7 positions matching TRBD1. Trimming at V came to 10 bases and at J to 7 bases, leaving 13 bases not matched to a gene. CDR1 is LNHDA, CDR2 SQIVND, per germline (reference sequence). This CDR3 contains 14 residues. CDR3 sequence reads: CATSLLGTENEQFF. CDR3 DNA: TGTGCCACCTCACTACTGGGGACAGAGAATGAGCAGTTCTTC.

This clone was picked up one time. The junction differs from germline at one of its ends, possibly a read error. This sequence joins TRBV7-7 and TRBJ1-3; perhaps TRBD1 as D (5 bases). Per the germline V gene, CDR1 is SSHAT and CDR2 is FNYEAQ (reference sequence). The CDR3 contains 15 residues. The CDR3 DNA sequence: TGTGCTAGCAGCCCCCAGGGAGATGGTGGAAACACCATATATTTT. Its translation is CASSPQGDGGNTIYF.

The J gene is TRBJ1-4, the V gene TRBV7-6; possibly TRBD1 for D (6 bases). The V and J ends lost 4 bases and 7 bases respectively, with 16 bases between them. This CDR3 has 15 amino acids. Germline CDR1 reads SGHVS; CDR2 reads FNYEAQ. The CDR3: CASSSQTGRGEKLFF. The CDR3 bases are TGTGCCAGCAGCTCACAAACAGGGAGGGGTGAAAAACTGTTTTTT.

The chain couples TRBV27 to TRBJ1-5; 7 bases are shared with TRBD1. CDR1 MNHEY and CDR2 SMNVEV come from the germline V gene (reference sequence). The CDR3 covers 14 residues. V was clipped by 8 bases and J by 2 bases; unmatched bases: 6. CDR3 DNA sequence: TGTGCCAGCTCGAACAGGGGTGGCAATCAGCCCCAGCATTTT. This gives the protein CASSNRGGNQPQHF.

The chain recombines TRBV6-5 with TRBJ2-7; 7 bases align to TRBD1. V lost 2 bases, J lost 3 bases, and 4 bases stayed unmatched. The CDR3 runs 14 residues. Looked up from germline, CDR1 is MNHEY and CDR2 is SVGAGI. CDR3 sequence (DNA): TGTGCCAGCAGTTACAATCGGGACAGCTACGAGCAGTACTTC. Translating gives CASSYNRDSYEQYF.

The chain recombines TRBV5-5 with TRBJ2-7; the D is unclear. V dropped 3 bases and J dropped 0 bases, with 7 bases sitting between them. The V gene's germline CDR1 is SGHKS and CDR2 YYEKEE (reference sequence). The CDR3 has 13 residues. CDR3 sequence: CASSYGSSYEQYF. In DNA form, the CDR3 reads TGTGCCAGCAGCTACGGATCCTCCTACGAGCAGTACTTC.

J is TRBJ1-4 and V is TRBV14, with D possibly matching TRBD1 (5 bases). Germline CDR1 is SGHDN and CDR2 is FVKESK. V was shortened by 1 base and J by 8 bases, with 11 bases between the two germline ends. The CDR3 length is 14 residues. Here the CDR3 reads CASSQVMGDEKLFF. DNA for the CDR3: TGTGCCAGCAGCCAAGTAATGGGGGACGAAAAACTGTTTTTT. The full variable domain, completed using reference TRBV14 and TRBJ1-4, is EAGVTQFPSHSVIEKGQTVTLRCDPISGHDNLYWYRRVMGKEIKFLLHFVKESKQDESGMPNNRFLAERTGGTYSTLKVQPAELEDSGVYFCASSQVMGDEKLFFGSGTQLSVL.